One T cell receptor beta chain is described in this entry. The sample originates from a study of blood T cell repertoires in COVID-19. Study in general: COVID-19 samples, acute and convalescent, were from the United States, Italy and Spain.

In the original analysis: Estimation of nucleated cell counts was performed using reference gene primer amplification. Only in-frame clones appear in the TCRdb table, and some are missing; sequencing was by immunoSEQ multiplex PCR. The V and J calls and clone size come from that table; D and trimming were worked out from the DNA. The sample consists of about 110,000 clones, about 76% of them appearing once. Germline-derived CDR1 and CDR2 are SGHTA and FQGNSA. V shed 10 bases and J shed 2 bases, with 16 bases lying between them. The length of the CDR3 is 14 residues. The specimen was peripheral blood. The origin of this receptor is a woman aged 70-85 years with acute or convalescent COVID-19. The chain combines TRBV7-2 with TRBJ2-3; tentative D call: TRBD2 (7 bases). The CDR3 DNA reads TGTGCCATACGGGGGGCCCTACTCACAGATACGCAGTATTTT. This sequence encodes CAIRGALLTDTQYF.